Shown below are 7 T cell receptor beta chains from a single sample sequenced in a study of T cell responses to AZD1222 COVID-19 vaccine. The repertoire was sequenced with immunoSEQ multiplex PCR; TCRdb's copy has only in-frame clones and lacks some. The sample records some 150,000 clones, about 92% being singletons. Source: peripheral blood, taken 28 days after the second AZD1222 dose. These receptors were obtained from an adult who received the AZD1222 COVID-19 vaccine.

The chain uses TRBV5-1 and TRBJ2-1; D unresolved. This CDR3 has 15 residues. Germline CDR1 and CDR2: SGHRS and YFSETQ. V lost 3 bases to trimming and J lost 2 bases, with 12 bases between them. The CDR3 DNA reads TGCGCCAGCAGCTCCCTCCCTGGGGCCTACAATGAGCAGTTCTTC. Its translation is CASSSLPGAYNEQFF.

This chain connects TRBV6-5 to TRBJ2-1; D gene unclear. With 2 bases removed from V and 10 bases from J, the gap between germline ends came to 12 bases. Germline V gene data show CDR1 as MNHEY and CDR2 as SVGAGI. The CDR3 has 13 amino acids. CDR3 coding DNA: TGTGCCAGCAGTTACCCTGGCGGACGGGAGCAGTTCTTC. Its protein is CASSYPGGREQFF.

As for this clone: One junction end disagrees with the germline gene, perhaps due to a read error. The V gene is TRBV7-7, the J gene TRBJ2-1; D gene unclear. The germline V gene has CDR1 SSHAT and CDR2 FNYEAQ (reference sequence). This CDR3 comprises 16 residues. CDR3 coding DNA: TGTGCTAGCAGCCCTGAACCGTCTAGCTCCTACAATGAGCAGTTCTTC. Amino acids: CASSPEPSSSYNEQFF.

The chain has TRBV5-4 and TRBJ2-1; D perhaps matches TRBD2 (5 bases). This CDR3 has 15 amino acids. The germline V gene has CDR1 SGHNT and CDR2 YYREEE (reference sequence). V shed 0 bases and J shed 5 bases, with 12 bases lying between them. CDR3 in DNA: TGTGCCAGCAGCTTGGAAGCGGACCTACACAATGAGCAGTTCTTC. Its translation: CASSLEADLHNEQFF.

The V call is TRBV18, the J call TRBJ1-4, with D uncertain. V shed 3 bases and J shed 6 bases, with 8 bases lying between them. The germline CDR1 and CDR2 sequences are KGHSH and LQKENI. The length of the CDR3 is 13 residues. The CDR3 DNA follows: TGTGCCAGCTCACCCGGGGTGGATGAAAAACTGTTTTTT. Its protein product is CASSPGVDEKLFF. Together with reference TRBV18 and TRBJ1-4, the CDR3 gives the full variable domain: NAGVMQNPRHLVRRRGQEARLRCSPMKGHSHVYWYRQLPEEGLKFMVYLQKENIIDESGMPKERFSAEFPKEGPSILRIQQVVRGDSAAYFCASSPGVDEKLFFGSGTQLSVL.

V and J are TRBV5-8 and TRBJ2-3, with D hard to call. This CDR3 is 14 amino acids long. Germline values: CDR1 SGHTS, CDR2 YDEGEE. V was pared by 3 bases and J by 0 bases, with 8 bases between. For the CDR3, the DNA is TGTGCCAGCAGCTCCCTGGACAGCACAGATACGCAGTATTTT. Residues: CASSSLDSTDTQYF.

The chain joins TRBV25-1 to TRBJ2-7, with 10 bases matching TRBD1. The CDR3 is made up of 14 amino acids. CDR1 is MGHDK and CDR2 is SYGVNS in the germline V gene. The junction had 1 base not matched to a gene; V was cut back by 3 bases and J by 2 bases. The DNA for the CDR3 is TGTGCCAGCAGTGAGGGGACAGGGGCCTACGAGCAGTACTTC. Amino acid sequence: CASSEGTGAYEQYF.